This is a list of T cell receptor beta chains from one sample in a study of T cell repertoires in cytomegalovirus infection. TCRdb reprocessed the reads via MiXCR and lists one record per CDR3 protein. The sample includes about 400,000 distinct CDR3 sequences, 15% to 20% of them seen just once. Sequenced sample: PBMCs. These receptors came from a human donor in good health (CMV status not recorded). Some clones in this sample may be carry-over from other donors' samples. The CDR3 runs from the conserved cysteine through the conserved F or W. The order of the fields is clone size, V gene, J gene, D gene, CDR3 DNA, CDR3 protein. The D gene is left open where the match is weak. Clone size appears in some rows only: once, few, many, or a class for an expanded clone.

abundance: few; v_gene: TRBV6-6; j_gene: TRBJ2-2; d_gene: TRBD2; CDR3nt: TGTGCCAGCAGTTATAGCGGGCCGGCGTTTAACACCGGGGAGCTGTTTTTT; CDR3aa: CASSYSGPAFNTGELFF
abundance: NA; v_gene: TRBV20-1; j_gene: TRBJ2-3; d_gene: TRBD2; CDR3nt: TGCAGTGCTTTTACCGGGACTAGCGGGGGGAGAGGTACGCAGTATTTT; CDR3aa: CSAFTGTSGGRGTQYF
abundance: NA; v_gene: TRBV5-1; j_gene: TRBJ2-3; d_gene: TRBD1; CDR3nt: TGCGCCAGCAGCTTGGAGGCAGGGGGAAGCACAGATACGCAGTATTTT; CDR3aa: CASSLEAGGSTDTQYF
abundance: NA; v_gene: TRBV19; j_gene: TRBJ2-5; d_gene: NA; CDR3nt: TGTGCCAGTAGTACCACCCCCGACCGTACTGTGGACTTC; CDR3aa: CASSTTPDRTVDF
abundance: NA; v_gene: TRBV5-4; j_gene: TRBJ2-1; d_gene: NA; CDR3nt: TGTGCCAGCAGCTTAGGATCCCAGGTTGAGCAGTTCTTC; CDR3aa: CASSLGSQVEQFF
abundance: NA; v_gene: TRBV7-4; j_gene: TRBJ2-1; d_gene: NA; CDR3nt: TGTGCCAGCAGCTCCCAACCAGGGATAAACAATGAGCAGTTCTTC; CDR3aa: CASSSQPGINNEQFF
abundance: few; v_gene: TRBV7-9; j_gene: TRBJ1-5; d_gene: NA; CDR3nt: TGTGCCAGCAGCACCGGAGAGGTGGGTTTCTACGGCCGGAATCAGCCCCAGCATTTT; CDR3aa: CASSTGEVGFYGRNQPQHF
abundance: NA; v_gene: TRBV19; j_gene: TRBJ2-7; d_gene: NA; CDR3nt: TGTGCCAGTAGCTCTACCCGGACAGGGAGGGTAGGCGAGCAGTACTTC; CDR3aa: CASSSTRTGRVGEQYF
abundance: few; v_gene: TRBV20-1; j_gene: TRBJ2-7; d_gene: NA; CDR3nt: TGCAGTGCCGGGGTCGCCTCCTACGAGCAGTACTTC; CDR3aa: CSAGVASYEQYF
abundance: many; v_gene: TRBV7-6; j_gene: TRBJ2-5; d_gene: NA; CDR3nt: TGTGCCAGCAGCTTCGAAGTCCAAGAGACCCAGTACTTC; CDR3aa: CASSFEVQETQYF
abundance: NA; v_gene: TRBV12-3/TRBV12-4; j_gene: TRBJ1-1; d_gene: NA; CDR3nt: TGTGCCAGCAGTTTTCGGGTCGTGGGGGGAGGAACTGAAGCTTTCTTT; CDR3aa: CASSFRVVGGGTEAFF
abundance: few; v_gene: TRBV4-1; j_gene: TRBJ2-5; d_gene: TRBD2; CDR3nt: TGCGCCAGCAGCCACCTACCGGGACTAGGAGTAGAGACCCAGTACTTC; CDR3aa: CASSHLPGLGVETQYF
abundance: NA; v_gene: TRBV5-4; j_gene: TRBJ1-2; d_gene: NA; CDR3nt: TGTGCCAGCAGCTTGTCGGGGGGCATGGACTATGGCTACACCTTC; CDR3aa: CASSLSGGMDYGYTF
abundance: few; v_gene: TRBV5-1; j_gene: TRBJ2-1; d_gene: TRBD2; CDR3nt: TGCGCCAGCAGCGGTTCTAGCGGGACCTTATACAATGAGCAGTTCTTC; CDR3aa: CASSGSSGTLYNEQFF
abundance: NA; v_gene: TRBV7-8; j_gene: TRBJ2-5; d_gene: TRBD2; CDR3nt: TGTGCCAGCAGCTTCCGGCGAAAAGCGGGGGGCCTATACCAAGAGACCCAGTACTTC; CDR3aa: CASSFRRKAGGLYQETQYF
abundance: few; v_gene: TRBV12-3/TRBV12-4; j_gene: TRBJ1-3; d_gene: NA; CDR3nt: TGTGCCAGCAGTTTACGCGGGAAGGGAAACACCATATATTTT; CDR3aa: CASSLRGKGNTIYF
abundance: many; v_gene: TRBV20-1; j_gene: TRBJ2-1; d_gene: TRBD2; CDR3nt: TGCAGTGCCTCCCAACTAGCGGGGTACAATGAGCAGTTCTTC; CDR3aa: CSASQLAGYNEQFF
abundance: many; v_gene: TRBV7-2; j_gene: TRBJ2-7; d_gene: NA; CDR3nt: TGTGCCAGCAGCGCCCGTACAGCCGTGGGCTACGAGCAGTACTTC; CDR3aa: CASSARTAVGYEQYF
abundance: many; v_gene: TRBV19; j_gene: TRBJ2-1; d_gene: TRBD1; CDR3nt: TGTGCCAGTAGTAAAACAGGGGACGGGGACAATGAGCAGTTCTTC; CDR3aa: CASSKTGDGDNEQFF
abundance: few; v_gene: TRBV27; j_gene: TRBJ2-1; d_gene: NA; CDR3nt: TGTGCCAGCAGTCCTCGCTGGAGCTCCTACAATGAGCAGTTCTTC; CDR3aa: CASSPRWSSYNEQFF
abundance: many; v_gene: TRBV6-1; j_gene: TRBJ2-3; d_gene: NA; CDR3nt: TGTGCCAGCAGTGAAACCCTCCGCGGGGCGGCCGTTGCAGATACGCAGTATTTT; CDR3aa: CASSETLRGAAVADTQYF
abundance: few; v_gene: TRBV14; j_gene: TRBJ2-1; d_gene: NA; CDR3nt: TGTGCCAGCAGCCAAGGTGGTTGGGGACGGAACAATGAGCAGTTCTTC; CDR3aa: CASSQGGWGRNNEQFF
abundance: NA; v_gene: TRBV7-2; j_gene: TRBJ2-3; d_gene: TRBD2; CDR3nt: TGTGCCAGCAGCTTATCCACTACTAGCGGGAGGCTCCGGGGGCTTACGCAGTATTTT; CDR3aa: CASSLSTTSGRLRGLTQYF
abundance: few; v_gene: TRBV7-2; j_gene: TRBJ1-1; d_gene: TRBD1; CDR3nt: TGTGCCAGCAGCCCGGACAGGCTCCGATATGCTTTCTTT; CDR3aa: CASSPDRLRYAFF
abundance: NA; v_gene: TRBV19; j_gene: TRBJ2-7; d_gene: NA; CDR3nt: TGTGCCAGTAGTATTGGAGGAGGGCATCCATCCTACGAGCAGTACTTC; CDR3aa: CASSIGGGHPSYEQYF
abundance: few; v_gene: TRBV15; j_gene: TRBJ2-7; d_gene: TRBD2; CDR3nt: TGTGCCACCAGCAGAGGAGTGGATAGCGGGAGTTATGGCGAGCAGTACTTC; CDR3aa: CATSRGVDSGSYGEQYF
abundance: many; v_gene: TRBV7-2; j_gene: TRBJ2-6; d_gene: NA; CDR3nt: TGTGCCAGCAGCCAGTCTGGGGCCAACGTCCTGACTTTC; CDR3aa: CASSQSGANVLTF
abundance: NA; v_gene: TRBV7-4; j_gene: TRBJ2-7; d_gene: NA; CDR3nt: TGTGCCAGCGGGAGGACGGACTACGAGCAGTACTTC; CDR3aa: CASGRTDYEQYF
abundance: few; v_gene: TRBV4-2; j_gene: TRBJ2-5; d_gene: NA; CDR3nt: TGTGCCAGCAGCCGAGAGACCCTGACGGCGGAGACCCAGTACTTC; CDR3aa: CASSRETLTAETQYF
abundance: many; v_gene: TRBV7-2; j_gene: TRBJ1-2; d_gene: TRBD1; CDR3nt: TGTGCCAGCAGCCCCCCTCGGGACAGGGTCTATGGGGGCTACACCTTC; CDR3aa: CASSPPRDRVYGGYTF
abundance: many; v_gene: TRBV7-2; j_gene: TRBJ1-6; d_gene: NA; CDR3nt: TGTGCCAGCAGCTCCCAAGGGAGCTCCTATAATTCACCCCTCCACTTT; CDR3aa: CASSSQGSSYNSPLHF
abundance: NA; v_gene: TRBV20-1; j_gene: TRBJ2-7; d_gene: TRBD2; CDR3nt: TGCAGTGCCTGGGACTTAGGTAGCGGGGTCGACGAGCAGTACTTC; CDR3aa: CSAWDLGSGVDEQYF
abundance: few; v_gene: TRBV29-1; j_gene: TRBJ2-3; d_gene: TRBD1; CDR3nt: TGCAGCGTTATAAACAGGGGTTACACAGATACGCAGTATTTT; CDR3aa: CSVINRGYTDTQYF
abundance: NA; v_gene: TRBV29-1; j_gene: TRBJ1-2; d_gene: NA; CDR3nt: TGCAGCGTCGACAAGGCCGGGGATCTCCTCTATGGCTACACCTTC; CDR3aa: CSVDKAGDLLYGYTF
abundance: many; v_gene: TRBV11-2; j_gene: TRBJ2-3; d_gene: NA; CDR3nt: TGTGCCAGCAGCTATGCGACAGATACGCAGTATTTT; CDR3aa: CASSYATDTQYF
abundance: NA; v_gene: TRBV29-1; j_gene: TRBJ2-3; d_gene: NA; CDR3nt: TGCAGCGTTGCCCAGGGGAACACAGATACGCAGTATTTT; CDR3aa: CSVAQGNTDTQYF
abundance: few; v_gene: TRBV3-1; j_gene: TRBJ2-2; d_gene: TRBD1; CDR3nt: TGTGCCAGCAGCCGATCCGGGACAGGGTTCGTCGGGGAGCTGTTTTTT; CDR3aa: CASSRSGTGFVGELFF
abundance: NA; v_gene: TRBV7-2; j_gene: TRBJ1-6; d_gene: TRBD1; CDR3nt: TGTGCCAGCAGCTTAATAGGGGGCGATTCACCCCTCCACTTT; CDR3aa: CASSLIGGDSPLHF
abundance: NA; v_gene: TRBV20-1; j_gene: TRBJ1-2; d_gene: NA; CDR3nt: TGCAGTGCTAGAGTTAGGTCTTATGGCTACACCTTC; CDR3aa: CSARVRSYGYTF
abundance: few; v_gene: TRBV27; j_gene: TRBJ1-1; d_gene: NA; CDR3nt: TGTGCCAGACCAGGGGAGAACAGTACTGAAGCTTTCTTT; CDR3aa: CARPGENSTEAFF